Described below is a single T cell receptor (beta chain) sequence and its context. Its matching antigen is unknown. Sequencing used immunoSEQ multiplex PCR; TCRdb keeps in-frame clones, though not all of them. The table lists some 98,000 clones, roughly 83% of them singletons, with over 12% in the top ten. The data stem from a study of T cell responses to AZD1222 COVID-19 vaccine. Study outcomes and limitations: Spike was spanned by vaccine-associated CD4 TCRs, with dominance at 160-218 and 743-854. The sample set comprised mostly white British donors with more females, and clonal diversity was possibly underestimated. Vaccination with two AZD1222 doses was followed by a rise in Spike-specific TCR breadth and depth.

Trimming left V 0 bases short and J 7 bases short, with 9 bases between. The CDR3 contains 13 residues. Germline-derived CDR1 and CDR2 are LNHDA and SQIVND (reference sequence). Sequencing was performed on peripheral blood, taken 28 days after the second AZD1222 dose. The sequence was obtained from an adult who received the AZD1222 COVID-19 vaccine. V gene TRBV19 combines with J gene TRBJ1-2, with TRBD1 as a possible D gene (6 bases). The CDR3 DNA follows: TGTGCCAGTAGTATAGAGGGGGCGAGTGGCTACACCTTC. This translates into CASSIEGASGYTF. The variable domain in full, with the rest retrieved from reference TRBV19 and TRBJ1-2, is DGGITQSPKYLFRKEGQNVTLSCEQNLNHDAMYWYRQDPGQGLRLIYYSQIVNDFQKGDIAEGYSVSREKKESFPLTVTSAQKNPTAFYLCASSIEGASGYTFGSGTRLTVV.